A single sample gave rise to the 20 T cell receptor beta chains below, sequenced in a study of blood T cells in healthy people across ages. With a J-beta primer mix and a sample-barcoded 5' primer, a second PCR ran 7 to 11 cycles. One entry per CDR3 protein, called by TCRdb with MiXCR from the 5' RACE reads. The sample consists of about 780,000 distinct CDR3 sequences, around 50% of them appearing once. The specimen sequenced was blood. The receptors come from a man older than 75 in good health.

This sequence joins TRBV20-1 and TRBJ1-6; possibly TRBD1 for D (6 bases). The CDR3 length is 13 residues. Germline CDR1 reads DFQATT; CDR2 reads SNEGSKA (reference sequence). V lost 3 bases to trimming and J lost 6 bases, with 9 bases between them. The CDR3 DNA sequence: TGCAGTGCTAGGACCAGGGGTAATTCACCCCTCCACTTT. Amino acid sequence: CSARTRGNSPLHF.

This clonotype was detected only a few times. V usage is TRBV7-2 and J usage is TRBJ2-3, with no clear D. Trimming cost V 5 bases and J 7 bases, with 13 bases left between them. Germline V CDR1 and CDR2: SGHTA, FQGNSA. The CDR3 covers 13 residues. CDR3 nucleotides: TGTGCCAGCAGCCCCACCCTACTTAATACGCAGTATTTT. It specifies CASSPTLLNTQYF.

This clonotype was recorded only once. The chain combines TRBV6-6 with TRBJ2-3; D tentatively reads TRBD1 or TRBD2 (5 bases each). Germline V gene sequence: CDR1 MNHNY, CDR2 SVGAGI (reference sequence). Trimming shortened V by 11 bases and J by 2 bases, and 20 bases separated the two germline ends. This CDR3 has 15 amino acids. The CDR3 loop reads CASPSGQGVTDTQYF. The CDR3 DNA reads TGTGCCTCCCCCTCGGGGCAGGGAGTCACAGATACGCAGTATTTT.

This clonotype is a singleton in its sample. The chain has TRBV7-3 and TRBJ2-1, with D possibly being TRBD2 (5 bases). The CDR3 loop spans 17 amino acids. V was pared by 3 bases and J by 7 bases, with 22 bases between. From germline, CDR1 is SGHTA and CDR2 FQGTGA. The CDR3 nucleotides are TGTGCCAGCAGCTTGAGGGATTCAGGTGTACAAGTTAATGAGCAGTTCTTC. Its protein product is CASSLRDSGVQVNEQFF.

V is TRBV5-1 and J is TRBJ2-2; TRBD2 aligns across 11 bases. The V gene's germline CDR1 is SGHRS and CDR2 YFSETQ. The length of the CDR3 is 16 residues. J was trimmed by 1 base and V by 3 bases; bases with no gene match: 2. The CDR3 DNA follows: TGCGCCAGCAGCTGGGGGACTAGCGGGAACACCGGGGAGCTGTTTTTT. Its translation: CASSWGTSGNTGELFF.

This clonotype was found a few times. This sequence joins TRBV5-1 and TRBJ2-1, with 8 bases identical to TRBD2. Looked up from germline, CDR1 is SGHRS and CDR2 is YFSETQ. CDR3 length: 13 amino acids. Losses at the gene ends were 7 bases for V and 8 bases for J; bases not matched to a gene: 8. The CDR3 nucleotides are TGCGCCAGCCTTAGCGGGACGTCGGATGAGCAGTTCTTC. It encodes CASLSGTSDEQFF.

This rearrangement joins TRBV20-1 to TRBJ2-5; D gene unclear. Between the trimmed V and J ends, which lost 1 base and 11 bases, there was a span of 14 bases. This CDR3 spans 12 amino acids. Per the germline V gene, CDR1 is DFQATT and CDR2 is SNEGSKA (reference sequence). In nucleotides, the CDR3 is TGCAGTGCTAGAGTCATGTACAATGAGCAGTACTTC. This translates into CSARVMYNEQYF.

This sequence joins TRBV5-1 and TRBJ2-2; 7 bases map to TRBD1. This CDR3 spans 15 amino acids. Germline trimming cut 4 bases from V and 6 bases from J; bases unmatched to any gene: 9. In germline, CDR1 is SGHRS, CDR2 YFSETQ. This CDR3 is CASSRGTVRAGELFF. The CDR3 DNA follows: TGCGCCAGCAGCCGAGGGACAGTGCGCGCCGGGGAGCTGTTTTTT.

The rearrangement joins TRBV7-2 to TRBJ2-4; 10 bases fit TRBD1. The end of the DNA aligns better with TRBJ2-7, so the J call may be wrong. The CDR3 is 15 residues long. Germline CDR1 reads SGHTA; CDR2 reads FQGNSA. For the CDR3, the DNA is TGTGCCAGCAGCGCTTTCGGGACAGGGGAATACGAGCAGTACTTC. Translated: CASSAFGTGEYEQYF.

CDR3 region: CSARLLAGRHNGQYF. For the CDR3, the DNA is TGCAGTGCTAGACTACTAGCGGGACGACACAATGGGCAGTACTTC. The chain is built from TRBV20-1 and TRBJ2-5, with TRBD2 matching over 10 bases. This CDR3 comprises 15 residues. With V trimmed by 2 bases and J by 11 bases, 14 bases remained unmatched. In germline, CDR1 is DFQATT, CDR2 SNEGSKA (reference sequence).

CDR3 region: CSARDDTGSYRNEQFF. The CDR3 DNA sequence: TGCAGTGCTAGAGATGACACAGGGAGTTATCGCAATGAGCAGTTCTTC. The chain has TRBV20-1 and TRBJ2-1; D may be TRBD1 (6 bases). The ends were cut back, 0 bases at V and 6 bases at J, with 18 bases in the middle. Germline V gene data show CDR1 as DFQATT and CDR2 as SNEGSKA (reference sequence). The CDR3 has 16 amino acids.

A few counts support this clonotype. The rearrangement joins TRBV29-1 to TRBJ2-3; TRBD1 aligns across 8 bases. The CDR3 extends over 14 amino acids. J lost 3 bases, V lost 7 bases, and 9 bases had no gene match. The germline gives CDR1 SQVTM, CDR2 ANQGSEA. CDR3 region: CSAPDRGKTDTQYF. CDR3 coding DNA: TGCAGCGCCCCTGACAGGGGCAAGACAGATACGCAGTATTTT.

This clonotype was seen a handful of times. The chain recombines TRBV29-1 with TRBJ2-1; 11 nucleotides match TRBD2. The CDR3 spans 16 residues. Germline V gene sequence: CDR1 SQVTM, CDR2 ANQGSEA. V dropped 7 bases and J dropped 1; count of bases not matched to a gene: 9. The CDR3 DNA follows: TGCAGCGGCCGATTGGGACTAGCGGTTTCCTACAATGAGCAGTTCTTC. This gives the protein CSGRLGLAVSYNEQFF.

The rearrangement links TRBV20-1 to TRBJ2-1; D gene ambiguous. The J call is in doubt because the DNA end fits TRBJ2-7 better. The V gene's germline CDR1 is DFQATT and CDR2 SNEGSKA (reference sequence). CDR3 length equals 13 residues. The CDR3 protein is CSASNRPYNEQYF. CDR3 in DNA: TGCAGTGCTAGTAATCGCCCTTACAATGAGCAGTACTTC.

This clonotype was detected only once. The chain links TRBV20-1 to TRBJ2-1; TRBD2 matches 14 bases. With V trimmed by 5 bases and J by 8 bases, 5 bases remained unmatched. CDR3 length equals 14 residues. Germline V lookup: CDR1 DFQATT, CDR2 SNEGSKA (reference sequence). CDR3 residues: CSAAGTSGSYEQFF. Written as DNA, the CDR3 is TGCAGTGCTGCCGGGACTAGCGGGAGTTATGAGCAGTTCTTC.

The V call is TRBV7-2, the J call TRBJ2-1; TRBD1 matches at 8 bases. The CDR3 length is 15 residues. Germline V gives CDR1 SGHTA, CDR2 FQGNSA. J was trimmed by 5 bases and V by 4 bases; bases with no gene match: 7. CDR3 nucleotides: TGTGCCAGCAGCTCCTCCGGGACAGGCCACAATGAGCAGTTCTTC. Its protein is CASSSSGTGHNEQFF. The whole variable domain, remainder taken from reference TRBV7-2 and TRBJ2-1, is GAGVSQSPSNKVTEKGKDVELRCDPISGHTALYWYRQSLGQGLEFLIYFQGNSAPDKSGLPSDRFSAERTGGSVSTLTIQRTQQEDSAVYLCASSSSGTGHNEQFFGPGTRLTVL.

The chain recombines TRBV30 with TRBJ1-4; D is unclear. Trimming removed 3 bases from V and 8 bases from J, with 13 bases in between. CDR1 is GTSNPN and CDR2 is SVGIG in the germline V gene (reference sequence). The CDR3 has 13 amino acids. The CDR3 here is CAWSPEGTEKLFF. In nucleotides, the CDR3 is TGTGCCTGGAGCCCGGAGGGTACAGAAAAACTGTTTTTT.

CDR3 DNA sequence: TGTGCCAGCAACCCCGGGACTACTTACAATGAGCAGTACTTC. Amino acid sequence: CASNPGTTYNEQYF. The chain employs TRBV9 and TRBJ2-1; 7 bases line up with TRBD2. The better agreement between TRBJ2-7 and the DNA end casts doubt on the J call. CDR3 length: 14 amino acids. Germline V gene lookup returns CDR1 SGDLS and CDR2 YYNGEE.

This clonotype was recorded once. A read error may account for a junction end that differs from germline. V and J are TRBV25-1 and TRBJ2-7, with TRBD2 matching 8 bases. The CDR3 is made up of 17 amino acids. Germline CDR1 and CDR2: MGHDK and SYGVNS. The chain's CDR3 is CASSENIQAGVSHEQYF. In DNA form, the CDR3 reads TGTGCCAGCAGTGAAAATATCCAAGCGGGAGTCTCCCACGAGCAGTACTTC.

The rearrangement uses TRBV28 and TRBJ2-7; a weak D match, TRBD1 (6 bases). Germline loops: CDR1 MDHEN, CDR2 SYDVKM. The CDR3 has 12 amino acids. V was clipped by 7 bases and J by 2 bases, with 9 bases between them. Written as DNA, the CDR3 is TGTGCCAGCAAACAGGGACCCTACGAGCAGTACTTC. Its translation: CASKQGPYEQYF.